This section outlines one T cell receptor (beta chain) sequence together with its context. As yet, its antigen is unknown. These data come from a study of response to subunit inactivated influenza vaccine. Regarding the study as a whole: Each seasonal influenza vaccination, the authors suggested, recruits few new T cells.

TCRdb re-derived calls from the RT-PCR reads in MiXCR, one entry per CDR3 protein. The table includes around 760,000 distinct CDR3 sequences, 14% detected once. The junction had 6 bases not matched to a gene; V was cut back by 2 bases and J by 4 bases. Per germline, CDR1 MGHRA and CDR2 YSYEKL. This CDR3 contains 15 residues. The rearrangement uses TRBV4-1 and TRBJ2-7, with TRBD1 matching 9 bases. This TCR was sampled from a man between 45 and 60 years old who received an inactivated influenza vaccine. The input for sequencing was PBMCs from blood, taken roughly 2 weeks before vaccination. The CDR3 is CASSQNPGQGYEQYF. CDR3 coding DNA: TGCGCCAGCAGCCAAAACCCGGGACAGGGTTACGAGCAGTACTTC.